This T cell receptor (beta chain) appears in the sequencing data of a study of blood T cell repertoires in COVID-19. Turning to the study itself: Spain, Italy and the United States supplied samples that represented acute and convalescent COVID-19. From T cells, B-cell-depleted T cells, or PBMCs came the material, which was cDNA or gDNA.

The assay was immunoSEQ multiplex PCR, and TCRdb's table has in-frame clones only and misses some. This sample yields 80,000 or so clones, of which around nine tenths are seen a single time; 2% to 3% belongs to the top ten. This clone was counted once. The origin of this receptor is a man aged 50 or older with acute or convalescent COVID-19. The sequenced sample consisted of peripheral blood.

CDR3 loop: CATSAPGQGGNEQFF. The CDR3 region has the DNA TGTGCCACCAGTGCCCCGGGACAGGGTGGGAATGAGCAGTTCTTC. The V call is TRBV24-1, the J call TRBJ2-1; TRBD1 matches at 9 bases. Germline V gene sequence: CDR1 KGHDR, CDR2 SFDVKD. The V segment lost 5 bases and the J segment 7 bases; nucleotides outside the gene matches: 8. CDR3 size: 15 residues.